A single sample is the source of the 21 T cell receptor beta chains below, sequenced in a study of early T cells in non-severe SARS-CoV-2 infection. TCRdb reprocessed the 5' RACE reads with MiXCR, giving one entry per CDR3 protein. The sample shows over 30,000 distinct CDR3 sequences, approximately 7.1% of them seen only once. Here the sequenced sample was whole blood, taken at baseline. Receptors originate from an adult who was a healthcare worker with PCR-confirmed SARS-CoV-2 infection or an uninfected control (not recorded which).

This clonotype was counted at least ten times. This may be a read error, as it is one base from a much larger clone. This chain connects TRBV5-4 to TRBJ1-4; the match to TRBD1 covers 8 bases. The CDR3 consists of 14 residues. Per the germline V gene, CDR1 is SGHNT and CDR2 is YYREEE (reference sequence). The junction had 8 bases not matched to a gene; V was cut back by 4 bases and J by 9 bases. The CDR3 protein is CASSQGAIGKKLFF. CDR3 coding DNA: TGTGCCAGCAGCCAGGGGGCTATTGGTAAAAAACTGTTTTTT.

This clonotype was seen at least ten times. The chain couples TRBV20-1 to TRBJ2-1, with D possibly matching TRBD2 (5 bases). Germline loops: CDR1 DFQATT, CDR2 SNEGSKA (reference sequence). The CDR3 consists of 14 residues. Trimming removed 2 bases from V and 0 bases from J, with 8 bases in between. In nucleotides, the CDR3 is TGCAGTGCTAGACTGGCGGGCTCCTACAATGAGCAGTTCTTC. Translating gives CSARLAGSYNEQFF.

This clonotype was seen repeatedly, ten times or more. The genes are TRBV20-1 and TRBJ1-1; tentatively, D is TRBD1 (5 bases). Trimming cost V 5 bases and J 7 bases, with 11 bases left between them. Germline V gene lookup returns CDR1 DFQATT and CDR2 SNEGSKA (reference sequence). CDR3 length equals 11 residues. In DNA, the CDR3 is TGCAGTGCTTCCCAGGGTATTGAAGCTTTCTTT. Its protein is CSASQGIEAFF.

This clonotype was recorded at least ten times. CDR3 protein: CASSPGQGRPGELFF. The CDR3 DNA follows: TGTGCCAGCAGTCCGGGACAGGGCAGACCCGGGGAGCTGTTTTTT. The V and J genes are TRBV12-3 or TRBV12-4 and TRBJ2-2; 9 nucleotides match TRBD1. V gave up 5 bases and J gave up 6 bases; unmatched junction bases: 7. CDR3 size: 15 residues.

This clonotype was seen at least ten times. V is TRBV6-2 or TRBV6-3 and J is TRBJ1-1, with D perhaps matching TRBD1 (5 bases). Germline CDR1 MNHEY, CDR2 SVGEGT. V shed 6 bases and J shed 0 bases, with 14 bases lying between them. The CDR3 runs 15 residues. In nucleotides, the CDR3 is TGTGCCAGCAGGAACACAGGACATTTGAACACTGAAGCTTTCTTT. Translated, it gives CASRNTGHLNTEAFF.

The V gene is TRBV7-9, the J gene TRBJ2-3; D gene unclear. V was shortened by 5 bases and J by 5 bases, with 17 bases between the two germline ends. The CDR3 spans 15 residues. Germline-derived CDR1 and CDR2 are SEHNR and FQNEAQ (reference sequence). In DNA form, the CDR3 reads TGTGCCAGCAGCCCCCGTTCGCTAGGAGTAGATACGCAGTATTTT. Its protein is CASSPRSLGVDTQYF.

The CDR3 reads CASRIPGTGAGYTF. The CDR3 DNA reads as TGTGCCAGCAGAATTCCCGGGACAGGGGCCGGCTACACCTTC. The chain combines TRBV28 with TRBJ1-2; TRBD1 matches at 10 bases. Germline CDR1 reads MDHEN; CDR2 reads SYDVKM. Losses at the gene ends were 6 bases for V and 8 bases for J; bases not matched to a gene: 9. The CDR3 is 14 amino acids.

This clonotype was recorded at least ten times. The gene calls are TRBV24-1 and TRBJ2-1; D unclear. Germline-derived CDR1 and CDR2 are KGHDR and SFDVKD. Deletions cut 0 bases from V and 6 bases from J, with 8 bases between. The CDR3 totals 14 residues. In nucleotides, the CDR3 is TGTGCCACCAGTGATTTGCGGTCCCGCAATGAGCAGTTCTTC. Translated, it gives CATSDLRSRNEQFF.

This sequence joins TRBV13 and TRBJ2-1; 11 bases match TRBD2. The V and J ends lost 5 bases and 4 bases, in that order; junction bases with no gene match: 4. Looked up from germline, CDR1 is PRHDT and CDR2 is FYEKMQ (reference sequence). The CDR3 is made up of 15 amino acids. CDR3 nucleotide sequence: TGTGCCAGCAGCCGGCGGACTAGCGGGTACAATGAGCAGTTCTTC. Amino acid sequence: CASSRRTSGYNEQFF.

This clonotype turned up a few times. The chain has TRBV7-9 and TRBJ2-1; TRBD1 might be the D (6 bases). V was cut by 5 bases and J by 8 bases, with 13 bases left in between. There are 13 residues in the CDR3. CDR1 and CDR2 from the germline V gene are SEHNR and FQNEAQ (reference sequence). The CDR3 nucleotides read TGTGCCAGCAGCCCAGGGGCTTCAGATGAGCAGTTCTTC. Its translation: CASSPGASDEQFF.

This clonotype was counted many times. The chain combines TRBV30 with TRBJ2-5; D gene ambiguous. The germline V and J ends were trimmed by 0 bases and 5 bases, with 10 bases remaining between them. In germline, CDR1 is GTSNPN, CDR2 SVGIG (reference sequence). The CDR3 has 13 amino acids. Here the CDR3 DNA reads TGTGCCTGGAGTGTGGACCTCCGGGAGACCCAGTACTTC. Translation gives CAWSVDLRETQYF.

This clonotype was counted ten times or more. The chain combines TRBV18 with TRBJ1-1; perhaps TRBD1 as D (6 bases). The ends were cut back, 4 bases at V and 0 bases at J, with 9 bases in the middle. The CDR3 spans 14 residues. The germline gives CDR1 KGHSH, CDR2 LQKENI. The CDR3 here is CASSLDRMNTEAFF. CDR3 DNA: TGTGCCAGCTCACTCGACAGGATGAACACTGAAGCTTTCTTT.

V usage is TRBV4-3 and J usage is TRBJ2-1; 9 nucleotides align to TRBD1. The CDR3 is 17 amino acids. Germline V gene data show CDR1 as LGHNA and CDR2 as YSLEER. V shed 0 bases, J shed 0 bases, and the junction held 3 bases outside the gene matches. CDR3 sequence (DNA): TGCGCCAGCAGCCAAGATCTGGACAGGGGCTCCTACAATGAGCAGTTCTTC. It encodes CASSQDLDRGSYNEQFF.

This clonotype was seen a handful of times. The chain joins TRBV7-2 to TRBJ1-3; weak D call: TRBD1 (5 bases). With 1 base removed from V and 0 bases from J, the gap between germline ends came to 10 bases. The CDR3 extends over 16 amino acids. Germline CDR1 is SGHTA and CDR2 is FQGNSA. CDR3 DNA sequence: TGTGCCAGCAGCTTAGGCGGGGCCGACTCTGGAAACACCATATATTTT. Encoded protein: CASSLGGADSGNTIYF.

This clonotype was picked up many times. The chain carries TRBV7-2 and TRBJ2-5; 8 bases line up with TRBD2. V gave up 4 bases and J gave up 1 base; unmatched junction bases: 8. The CDR3 is 16 residues long. Germline loops: CDR1 SGHTA, CDR2 FQGNSA. CDR3 protein: CASSSASSGRQETQYF. The DNA for the CDR3 is TGTGCCAGCAGCTCAGCTTCTAGCGGGCGCCAAGAGACCCAGTACTTC.

This clonotype showed up many times. The gene calls are TRBV7-8 and TRBJ2-1; 15 bases match TRBD2. This CDR3 spans 17 amino acids. J lost 8 bases, V lost 5 bases, and 10 bases had no gene match. Germline V lookup: CDR1 SGHVS, CDR2 FQNEAQ. CDR3 coding DNA: TGTGCCAGCAGCCCCCTCCGGACTAGCGGGAGGGATTATGAGCAGTTCTTC. Its protein is CASSPLRTSGRDYEQFF.

The rearrangement uses TRBV12-5 and TRBJ2-3; no definite D call. Germline-derived CDR1 and CDR2 are LGHNT and FRNRAP. Trimming shortened V by 9 bases and J by 0 bases, and 10 bases separated the two germline ends. The CDR3 runs 13 residues. CDR3 sequence reads: CARPQQSTDTQYF. In DNA, the CDR3 is TGTGCTAGGCCCCAGCAGAGCACAGATACGCAGTATTTT.

This clonotype was observed a handful of times. The chain carries TRBV7-2 and TRBJ2-3; 12 bases map to TRBD2. V was pared by 5 bases and J by 4 bases, with 22 bases of the junction left unmatched. Germline loops: CDR1 SGHTA, CDR2 FQGNSA. This CDR3 region has 21 residues. The CDR3 region has the DNA TGTGCCAGCAGCCATAGTGGTTCCGATGGACTAGCGGGGAGTCGGGCAGATACGCAGTATTTT. Amino acids: CASSHSGSDGLAGSRADTQYF.

J is TRBJ2-4 and V is TRBV7-9, with 11 bases lining up with TRBD1. V trimming: 5 bases; J trimming: 4 bases; junction bases outside the gene matches: 19. The CDR3 extends over 20 amino acids. Germline V gene data show CDR1 as SEHNR and CDR2 as FQNEAQ (reference sequence). The CDR3 DNA reads as TGTGCCAGCAGCCTTAGCCGGGACAGGGGGACGTGGCTTCCGAAAAACATTCAGTACTTC. Its translation is CASSLSRDRGTWLPKNIQYF.

In its sample, this clonotype was seen many times. The chain joins TRBV2 to TRBJ1-5; D gene unclear. Germline CDR1 SNHLY, CDR2 FYNNEI. The CDR3 is made up of 12 amino acids. V gave up 7 bases and J gave up 5 bases, with 9 bases separating them. The CDR3 reads CASNRRDQPQHF. The CDR3 DNA reads as TGTGCCAGCAACCGGAGGGATCAGCCCCAGCATTTT. Full variable domain (outside the CDR3, taken from reference TRBV2 and TRBJ1-5): EPEVTQTPSHQVTQMGQEVILRCVPISNHLYFYWYRQILGQKVEFLVSFYNNEISEKSEIFDDQFSVERPDGSNFTLKIRSTKLEDSAMYFCASNRRDQPQHFGDGTRLSIL.

This clonotype was seen repeatedly, ten times or more. V and J are TRBV5-1 and TRBJ2-7; D uncertain. This CDR3 has 15 amino acids. V shed 1 base and J shed 2 bases, with 13 bases lying between them. Germline V gene data show CDR1 as SGHRS and CDR2 as YFSETQ. DNA of the CDR3: TGCGCCAGCAGCTTGAACACAGCGAGTCCCTACGAGCAGTACTTC. Protein sequence: CASSLNTASPYEQYF.